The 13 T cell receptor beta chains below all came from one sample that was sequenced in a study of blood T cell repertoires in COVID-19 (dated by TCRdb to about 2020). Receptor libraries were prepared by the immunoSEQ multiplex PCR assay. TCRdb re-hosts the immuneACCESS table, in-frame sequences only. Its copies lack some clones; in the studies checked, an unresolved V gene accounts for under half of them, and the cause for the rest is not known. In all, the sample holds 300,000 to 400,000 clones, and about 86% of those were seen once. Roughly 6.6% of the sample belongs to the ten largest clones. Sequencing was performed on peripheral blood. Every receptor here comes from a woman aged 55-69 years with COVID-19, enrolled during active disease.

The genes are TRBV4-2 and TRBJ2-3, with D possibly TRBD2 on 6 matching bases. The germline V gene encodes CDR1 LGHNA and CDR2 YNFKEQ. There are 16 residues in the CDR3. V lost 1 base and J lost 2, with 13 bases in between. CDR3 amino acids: CASSQGGGEYTDTQYF. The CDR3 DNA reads TGTGCCAGCAGCCAAGGTGGCGGGGAGTACACAGATACGCAGTATTTT.

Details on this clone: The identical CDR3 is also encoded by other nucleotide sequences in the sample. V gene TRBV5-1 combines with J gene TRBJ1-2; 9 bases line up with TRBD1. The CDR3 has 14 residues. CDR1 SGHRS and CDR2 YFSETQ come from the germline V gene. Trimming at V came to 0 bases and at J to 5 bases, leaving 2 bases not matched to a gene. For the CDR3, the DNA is TGCGCCAGCAGCTTGGGGGACAGGGATTATGGCTACACCTTC. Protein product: CASSLGDRDYGYTF. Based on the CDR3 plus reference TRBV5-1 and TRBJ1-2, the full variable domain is KAGVTQTPRYLIKTRGQQVTLSCSPISGHRSVSWYQQTPGQGLQFLFEYFSETQRNKGNFPGRFSGRQFSNSRSEMNVSTLELGDSALYLCASSLGDRDYGYTFGSGTRLTVV.

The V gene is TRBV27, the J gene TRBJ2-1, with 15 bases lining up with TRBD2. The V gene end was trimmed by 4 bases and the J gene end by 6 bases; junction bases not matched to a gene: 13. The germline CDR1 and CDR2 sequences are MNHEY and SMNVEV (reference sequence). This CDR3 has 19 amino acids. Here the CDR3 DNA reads TGTGCCAGCAGTTCCCGGACTAGCGGGGGGGCCACCTCTCTCAATGAGCAGTTCTTC. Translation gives CASSSRTSGGATSLNEQFF.

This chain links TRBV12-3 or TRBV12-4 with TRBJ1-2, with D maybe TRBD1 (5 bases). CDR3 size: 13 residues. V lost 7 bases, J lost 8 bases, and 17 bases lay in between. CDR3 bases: TGTGCCAGCACCCCGCTGGGGGGATCGGGCTACACCTTC. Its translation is CASTPLGGSGYTF.

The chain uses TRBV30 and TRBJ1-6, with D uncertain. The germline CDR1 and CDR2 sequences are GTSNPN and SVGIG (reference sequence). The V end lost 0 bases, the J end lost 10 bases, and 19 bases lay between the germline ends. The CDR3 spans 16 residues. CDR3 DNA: TGTGCCTGGAGTGTCGGCCATATAGGAGTAGGATCACCCCTCCACTTT. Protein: CAWSVGHIGVGSPLHF.

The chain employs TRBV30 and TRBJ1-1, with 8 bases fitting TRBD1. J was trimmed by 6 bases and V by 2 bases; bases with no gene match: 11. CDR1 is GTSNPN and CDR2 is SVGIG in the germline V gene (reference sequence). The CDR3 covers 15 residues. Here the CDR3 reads CAWSPKTGGRAEAFF. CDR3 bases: TGTGCCTGGAGTCCTAAAACAGGGGGGAGGGCTGAAGCTTTCTTT. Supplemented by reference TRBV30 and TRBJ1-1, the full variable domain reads SQTIHQWPATLVQPVGSPLSLECTVEGTSNPNLYWYRQAAGRGLQLLFYSVGIGQISSEVPQNLSASRPQDRQFILSSKKLLLSDSGFYLCAWSPKTGGRAEAFFGQGTRLTVV.

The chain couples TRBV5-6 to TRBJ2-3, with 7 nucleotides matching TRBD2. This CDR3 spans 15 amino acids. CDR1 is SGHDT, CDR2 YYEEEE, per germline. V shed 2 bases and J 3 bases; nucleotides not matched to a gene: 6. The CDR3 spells CASSLFGGKTDTQYF. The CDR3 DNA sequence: TGTGCCAGCAGCTTATTCGGGGGGAAAACAGATACGCAGTATTTT.

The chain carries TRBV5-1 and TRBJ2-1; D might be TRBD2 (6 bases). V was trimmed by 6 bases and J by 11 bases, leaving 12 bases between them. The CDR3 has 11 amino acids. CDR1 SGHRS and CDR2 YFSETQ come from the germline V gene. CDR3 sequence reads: CASTLSGQQFF. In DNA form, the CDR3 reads TGCGCCAGCACCCTTAGCGGTCAGCAGTTCTTC.

CDR3 protein: CASSYSLAGGNNEQFF. CDR3 nucleotide sequence: TGTGCCAGCAGTTACTCGCTAGCGGGGGGCAACAATGAGCAGTTCTTC. The chain carries TRBV6-5 and TRBJ2-1, with 11 nucleotides matching TRBD2. CDR1 and CDR2 (germline): MNHEY, SVGAGI. CDR3 size: 16 residues. Trimming at V came to 0 bases and at J to 5 bases, leaving 3 bases not matched to a gene.

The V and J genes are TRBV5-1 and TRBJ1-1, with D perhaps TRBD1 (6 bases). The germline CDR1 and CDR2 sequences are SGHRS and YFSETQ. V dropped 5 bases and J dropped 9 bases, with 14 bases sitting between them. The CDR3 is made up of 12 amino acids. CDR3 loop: CASRSGVGKAFF. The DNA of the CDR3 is TGCGCCAGCAGGTCAGGGGTGGGTAAAGCTTTCTTT.

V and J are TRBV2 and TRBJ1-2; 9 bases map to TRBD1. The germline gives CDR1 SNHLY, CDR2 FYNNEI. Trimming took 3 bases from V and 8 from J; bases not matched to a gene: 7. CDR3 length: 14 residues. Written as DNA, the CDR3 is TGTGCCAGCAGTGACACAGGGGGCGTACGAGGCTACACCTTC. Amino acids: CASSDTGGVRGYTF. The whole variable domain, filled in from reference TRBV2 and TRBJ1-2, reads EPEVTQTPSHQVTQMGQEVILRCVPISNHLYFYWYRQILGQKVEFLVSFYNNEISEKSEIFDDQFSVERPDGSNFTLKIRSTKLEDSAMYFCASSDTGGVRGYTFGSGTRLTVV.

The DNA of the CDR3 is TGTGCCAGCAGTCTCCGCGACGACAGGGATACGCAGTATTTT. This translates into CASSLRDDRDTQYF. This chain joins TRBV6-5 and TRBJ2-3, with D tentatively TRBD1 (6 bases). Germline CDR1 reads MNHEY; CDR2 reads SVGAGI. With 5 bases removed from V and 6 bases from J, the gap between germline ends came to 15 bases. The CDR3 has 14 amino acids.

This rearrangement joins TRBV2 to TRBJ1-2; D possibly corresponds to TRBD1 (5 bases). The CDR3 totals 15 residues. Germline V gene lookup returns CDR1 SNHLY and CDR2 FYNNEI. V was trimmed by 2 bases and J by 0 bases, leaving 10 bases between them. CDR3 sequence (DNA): TGTGCCAGCAGTGAACGGGGGGGGTCTAACTATGGCTACACCTTC. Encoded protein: CASSERGGSNYGYTF.